This T cell receptor beta chain comes out of a study of a mutant IDH1 vaccine in newly diagnosed glioma. Study background: Eight vaccine injections were given to patients in weeks 1, 3, 5, 7, 11, 15, 19 and 23. Earlier treatment was radiotherapy, temozolomide, or both, with most getting both. Study-level points and caveats: Immune responses induced by vaccination arose in around 93% of the patients. Seemingly, top peripheral T cell clonotype changes bore no relation to pseudoprogression.

Time point given: week 5, during vaccination. In every dose of vaccine, 300 ug of mutant IDH1 20-mer peptide was given alongside topical imiquimod. As for this clone: Its matching antigen is unknown.

Germline assignment: CDR1 SGHTA and CDR2 FQGTGA. The length of the CDR3 is 18 residues. Deletions cut 1 base from V and 1 base from J, with 19 bases between. Using immunoSEQ multiplex PCR, the repertoire was profiled, and TCRdb retains in-frame clones only, with some absent. The sample consists of 60,000 or so clones, around 84% of them appearing once. The sample was PBMCs, taken from a glioma patient whose treatment included an IDH1 peptide vaccine. This sequence joins TRBV7-3 and TRBJ2-5; D ambiguous. This receptor was taken from a woman in her fifties or sixties with glioma. CDR3 nucleotide sequence: TGTGCCAGCAGCTTAATCGGCAGTAGGGCGACCCTCCAAGAGACCCAGTACTTC. Residues: CASSLIGSRATLQETQYF.